A single T cell receptor beta chain is shown here with its context. This clonotype has at least ten counts. What this receptor recognizes is not known. No qualities accompany the bases; no much larger clone lies one base away. Via the germline V gene (reference sequence), CDR1 is SEHNR and CDR2 FQNEAQ. Reading from cysteine to phenylalanine, the CDR3 counts 12 amino acids. The CDR3 DNA has 36 bases and is translated from base 1. Cut back by 4 bases and 12 bases, the V and J ends lie 13 bases apart. In the ophthalmopathy patients, disease was moderately to severely active, with a Clinical Activity Score of 3 or more, a NOSPECS grade of 4 or more, and a duration of less than 3 months. The study excluded patients with uncontrolled infections, other autoimmune diseases, pregnancy or lactation. Diagnoses relied on clinical symptoms, serum thyroxine and TRAb, thyroid ultrasound and orbital computed tomography. PBMCs were isolated from about 9.1 ml of fresh peripheral blood by Ficoll-Paque density gradient centrifugation. Total RNA was extracted using Trizol reagent, and RNA quality was assessed on an Agilent 2100 Bioanalyzer.

These data originate in a study of T cells in Graves' hyperthyroidism and ophthalmopathy (dated by TCRdb to the late 2010s). For the wider study: Peripheral blood was collected at initial diagnosis, before any treatment. To identify distinguishing TCR V-J signatures, a discovery cohort of 100 patients was used, comprising 40 to 45 with Graves' ophthalmopathy and 57 with stable Graves' hyperthyroidism. Thyroid tissue and blood T-cell repertoires from six Graves' hyperthyroidism patients were also compared in the study. After blood sampling, hyperthyroidism patients were treated with methimazole at a starting dose of 30 mg daily, and ophthalmopathy patients were treated with high-dose intravenous methylprednisolone. For training and testing, the approximately 97 patients in the discovery cohort were randomly divided in a 7:3 ratio. Prospective prediction of ophthalmopathy was tested in an independent validation cohort consisting of 18 to 20 hyperthyroidism patients and some 15 patients who later progressed to ophthalmopathy. According to the paper, TCR Vbeta CDR3 sequencing was carried out on approximately 140 peripheral blood samples, which came from 40 to 45 ophthalmopathy, 75 to 80 hyperthyroidism and some 17 progressor patients. Overall study results and their limits: Most expanded thyroid clonotypes (frequency above 0.001) were also detected in blood, a finding suggesting that blood repertoires may reflect thyroid immune responses. Ophthalmopathy was separated from stable hyperthyroidism by a 13 V-J signature model, with around 88% sensitivity and approximately 81% specificity obtained in cross-validation and 80%/75% obtained in testing. During validation, the model predicted progression to ophthalmopathy a median of approximately 6.5 months ahead of onset, with approximately 70% sensitivity and about 75% specificity. Sample size was not statistically predetermined, and investigators were not blinded to group allocation.

The TCR beta CDR3 regions were amplified from the RNA transcripts. A first-round RT-PCR of the TCR CDR3 used the HTBI primer set with the Qiagen OneStep RT-PCR kit. A second multiplex PCR round built the libraries, followed by size selection and purification. Libraries were sequenced paired-end with 100 bp reads on an Illumina HiSeq2000. The study's processing was this. SOAPnuke was used to process the raw data, with reads discarded if the reads contained adapters or uncalled bases, had a mean Phred below 15, or lacked an exact constant-primer or identifier match. COPE v1.2.5 was used to merge high-quality paired reads, and clonotypes were defined as unique nucleotide sequences. Clonotypes were aligned to IMGT TRBV, TRBD and TRBJ reference segments using MiTCR v1.1. The analysis included only V-J combinations with a frequency above 0.0001, which together covered 98% to 99.2% of the repertoires. A TCS score was defined as the ratio of F50 (clonal expansion) to E x V (chaos), with BLOSUM62-based TCRdist applied between CDR3 peptides within each V-J. Welch's t-statistics and random forest reduced approximately 520 V-J features to 13, which were used in a naive Bayes classifier (R e1071). In TCRdb, the public reads were trimmed at Q25 with fastp and aligned with MiXCR, with productive beta chains retained. Rows matching on CDR3 protein sequence are summarized as one entry with the most common DNA and genes. What appears here as the V and J calls and clone size reflects TCRdb's work, not the paper's. The sample contains around 370,000 distinct CDR3 sequences, about 18% of them found a single time. The top ten constitute 40% of the sample.

The clonotype comes from a man between 18 and 29 years old with Graves' ophthalmopathy. The chain couples TRBV7-9 to TRBJ2-1; no D gene call is confident. Sequences were obtained from blood. This receptor carries the CDR3 CASSSFPGRQFF. DNA sequence: TGTGCCAGCAGCTCCTTTCCCGGACGGCAGTTCTTC. This CDR3, with the reference TRBV7-9 and TRBJ2-1 proteins standing in past its ends, gives the full variable domain DTGVSQNPRHKITKRGQNVTFRCDPISEHNRLYWYRQTLGQGPEFLTYFQNEAQLEKSRLLSDRFSAERPKGSFSTLEIQRTEQGDSAMYLCASSSFPGRQFFGPGTRLTVL.